This TCR beta chain stems from a study of persistence of HIV-infected CD4 T cells. The overall study: Suppressive ART had lasted a median of around eight years. A couple of participants gave one leukapheresis sample; others gave up to roughly 180 mL blood repeatedly.

Of note for this clone: Its antigen is undetermined.

The stimulus was an HIV-1 Gag 15-mer peptide pool, about 1 ug/peptide/mL. Sorting of responding CD4+ T cells relied on upregulated CD40 ligand together with CD69. The libraries were made with immunoSEQ version 4 in survey mode. Genomic DNA was diluted to 10 ng/uL, up to 1 ug per sample. The data were produced by immunoSEQ multiplex PCR, yet TCRdb's version contains in-frame clones alone and is incomplete. The repertoire includes about 30,000 clones, roughly 71% of them detected once, and 1.4% sits in the top ten. This sequence originates from an adult man with HIV who was CMV-seropositive. The sample in question was CD4+ T cells sorted from PBMCs after roughly 18-hour stimulation, obtained from a patient who received antiretroviral therapy.

CDR3 nucleotides: TGTGCCTGGAGTCTGTTAAGGGACATCACTGAAGCTTTCTTT. Protein sequence: CAWSLLRDITEAFF. The J gene is TRBJ1-1, the V gene TRBV30; D perhaps matches TRBD1 (6 bases). V lost 2 bases, J lost 4 bases, and 14 bases lay in between. This CDR3 is 14 amino acids long. From germline, CDR1 is GTSNPN and CDR2 SVGIG (reference sequence).